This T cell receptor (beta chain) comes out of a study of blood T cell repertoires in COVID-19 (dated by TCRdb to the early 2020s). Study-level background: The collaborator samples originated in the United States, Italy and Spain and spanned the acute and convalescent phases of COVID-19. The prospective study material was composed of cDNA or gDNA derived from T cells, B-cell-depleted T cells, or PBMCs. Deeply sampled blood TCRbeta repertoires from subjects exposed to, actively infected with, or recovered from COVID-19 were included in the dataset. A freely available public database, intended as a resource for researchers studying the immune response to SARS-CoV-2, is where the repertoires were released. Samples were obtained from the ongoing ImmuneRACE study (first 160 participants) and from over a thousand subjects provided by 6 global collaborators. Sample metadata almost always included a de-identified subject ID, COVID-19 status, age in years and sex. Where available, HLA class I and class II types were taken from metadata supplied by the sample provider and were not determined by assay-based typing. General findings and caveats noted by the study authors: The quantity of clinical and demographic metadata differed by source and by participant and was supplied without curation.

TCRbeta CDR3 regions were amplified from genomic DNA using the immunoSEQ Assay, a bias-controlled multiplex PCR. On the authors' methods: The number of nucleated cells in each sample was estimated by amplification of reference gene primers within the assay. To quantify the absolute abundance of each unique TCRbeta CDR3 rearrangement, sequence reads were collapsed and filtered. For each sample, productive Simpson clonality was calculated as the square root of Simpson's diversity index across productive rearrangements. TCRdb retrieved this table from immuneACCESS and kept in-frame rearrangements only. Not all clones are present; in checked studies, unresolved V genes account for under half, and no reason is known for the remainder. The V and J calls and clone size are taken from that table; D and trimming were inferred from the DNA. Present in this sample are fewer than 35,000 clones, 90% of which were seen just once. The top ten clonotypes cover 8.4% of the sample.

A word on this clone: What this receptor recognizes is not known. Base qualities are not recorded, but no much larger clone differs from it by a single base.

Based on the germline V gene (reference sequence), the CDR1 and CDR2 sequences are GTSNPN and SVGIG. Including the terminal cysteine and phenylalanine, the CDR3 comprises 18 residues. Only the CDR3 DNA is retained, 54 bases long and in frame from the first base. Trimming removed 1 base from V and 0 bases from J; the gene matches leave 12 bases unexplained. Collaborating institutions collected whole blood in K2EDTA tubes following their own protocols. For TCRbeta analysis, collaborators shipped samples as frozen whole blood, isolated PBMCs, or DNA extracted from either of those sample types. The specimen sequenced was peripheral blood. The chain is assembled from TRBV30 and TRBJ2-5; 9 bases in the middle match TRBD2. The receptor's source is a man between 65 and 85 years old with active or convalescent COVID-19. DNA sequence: TGTGCCTGGAGTGGGTCGGTCTCCTTAGCGGGGGACCAAGAGACCCAGTACTTC. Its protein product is CAWSGSVSLAGDQETQYF. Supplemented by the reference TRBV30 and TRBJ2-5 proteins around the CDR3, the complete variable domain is SQTIHQWPATLVQPVGSPLSLECTVEGTSNPNLYWYRQAAGRGLQLLFYSVGIGQISSEVPQNLSASRPQDRQFILSSKKLLLSDSGFYLCAWSGSVSLAGDQETQYFGPGTRLLVL.